This TCR beta chain stems from a study of CD8+ T cells in alopecia areata. PBMC-derived CD4+ and CD8+ T cells were sorted. Sequencing used cDNA as its template, made by extracting RNA and reverse transcribing it. The data were produced by immunoSEQ multiplex PCR, yet TCRdb's version contains in-frame clones alone and is incomplete. The sample yields about 160,000 clones, over 70% seen once. The sequence was collected from a human donor with alopecia areata. The sample in question was CD8+ T cells sorted from blood, obtained at week 0.

The DNA for the CDR3 is TGTGCCAGCAGCTTAGGTTCCGGGTTTGGGACCTACGAGCAGTACTTC. The encoded protein is CASSLGSGFGTYEQYF. This sequence joins TRBV7-6 and TRBJ2-7; D is undetermined. Per germline, CDR1 SGHVS and CDR2 FNYEAQ. Between the trimmed V and J ends, which lost 1 base and 2 bases, there was a span of 15 bases. The CDR3 length is 16 residues.